This TCR beta chain originates from a study of HIV-infected children after antiretroviral therapy interruption. At the level of the study: For the interruption arm, samples span week 0 through about 3 years after study end. Findings of the study overall: The Gini coefficient of naive CD4+ repertoires rose, returning to baseline by 3 years. After treatment interruption started, naive CD4+ CDR3 overlap across time points dropped.

Treatment of the sample: PENTA 11 planned treatment interruption arm or continuous ART arm. At least 24 weeks of at least three-drug ART, in children 2 to 15 years. Trimming left V 1 base short and J 4 bases short, with 10 bases between. CDR1 and CDR2 (germline): MGHDK, SYGVNS. The CDR3 contains 14 residues. Unique molecular identifiers were included in an RNA-based 3' RACE TCR library. TCRdb called the 3' RACE reads again in MiXCR, with one record for every CDR3 protein. Here the sample spans approximately 96,000 distinct CDR3 sequences, around 6.9% being singletons. The sample holds many counts of this clonotype. Antigen specificity is unknown.

The receptor's source is a pool of human donors with HIV. The specimen comprised CD45RA+ CD4+ T cells from PBMCs, pooled from several time points, sampled from a donor given antiretroviral therapy, either interrupted or continuous. Subset meaning: naive CD4+ CD45RA+ CD45RO- T cells. V gene TRBV25-1 combines with J gene TRBJ2-5; D may be TRBD2 (5 bases). The chain's CDR3 is CASSESGVRETQYF. For the CDR3, the DNA is TGTGCCAGCAGTGAATCCGGGGTGCGAGAGACCCAGTACTTC.